The entry below gives a single TCR beta chain sequence along with its context. Its specificity is not known. HTBI primers from iRepertoire and Arm-PCR of CDR3 regions yielded the TCR beta libraries. Authors' analysis steps: Gene usage covered 55 to 70 TRBV and 13 to 15 TRBJ segments. A single record per CDR3 protein comes from TCRdb applying MiXCR to the multiplex PCR reads. The V and J calls and clone size come from TCRdb's table, not from the authors' own analysis. The table lists 400,000 to 450,000 distinct CDR3 sequences, approximately 16% of them singletons, with about 10% in the top ten. The data are from a study of regulatory T cells in long-lasting Graves disease. The time point was: newly diagnosed GD, antithyroid drugs for less than 3 months. PBMCs were the source of the RNA used for TCR sequencing. Points from the study as a whole: For persistent Graves' patients, TCR diversity was lower than for newly diagnosed ones.

These data were likewise used in another study, on T cells in Graves' hyperthyroidism and ophthalmopathy. That work contributes: Progression to ophthalmopathy was predicted a median of 6.5 months early.

The specimen was peripheral blood mononuclear cells (PBMCs), collected at new diagnosis, from a patient treated with antithyroid drugs. The sequence was obtained from a woman in her thirties with Graves disease.

The CDR3 sequence is CASSLTSGKLTLSNEQYF. Written as DNA, the CDR3 is TGTGCCAGCAGCTTAACTAGCGGGAAACTTACCCTCTCCAATGAGCAGTACTTC. This chain joins TRBV7-9 and TRBJ2-5, with 10 bases matching TRBD2. Germline CDR1 SEHNR, CDR2 FQNEAQ (reference sequence). CDR3 size: 18 residues. V trimming: 2 bases; J trimming: 11 bases; junction bases outside the gene matches: 20.